The T cell receptor beta chain under discussion was sequenced for a study of identical twins (dated by TCRdb to the mid-2010s). For context, the study as a whole: To test whether fetal clonotypes persist, the study used deep sequencing on TCR alpha and beta repertoires from monozygotic twins, unrelated adults of various ages, and cord blood. To rule out contamination, replicate twin experiments were performed at different times with different library preparation protocols. The study at large found these results: The excess sharing between twins in beta out-of-frame sequences was weaker because fewer shared sequences reduced the signal-to-noise ratio. Because the same donors could not be followed over many years, the conclusions depended on cross-sectional statistical analysis. Fewer insertions were carried by abundant cord blood beta clonotypes, a similar but weaker trend appeared in young adult naive repertoires, and no such trend appeared in memory repertoires. Out-of-frame TCR alpha sharing in monozygotic twins was systematically underestimated by recombination models, whereas sharing between unrelated individuals was in agreement with the recombination models. Zero-insertion analyses could be partly confounded by invariant T cells such as MAIT and iNKT, although diverse VJ usage argued against such confounding for most clonotypes. Compared with coincidental sharing between unrelated individuals, out-of-frame TCR alpha sequences shared between twins showed an excess of sequences with low generation probability.

Library method: 5' RACE. This sample was sequenced with an Illumina HiSeq 2000. Template switching added a universal primer binding site, and the final cDNA carried a unique molecular identifier that allowed TCR cDNA molecules to be counted accurately. Specific primers in the conserved constant-segment region were used to synthesize first-strand cDNA for TCR alpha and beta chains. To control for contamination, every cDNA library was double barcoded, receiving both a SMART-Mk sample barcode and Illumina barcodes. TruSeq adapter sequences and Illumina sample barcodes were added in two successive PCR steps. The TCR alpha and beta cDNA libraries were sequenced on the Illumina HiSeq platform using custom primers. Concerning the study's data processing: Raw reads were processed with MiGEC to extract unique molecular identifiers, and MiXCR was used to determine CDR3 positions. Recombination models were inferred per individual with the repgenHMM and IGoR tools using an EM algorithm. The analysis of shared clonotypes was done with the tcR package in R, with sharing normalized by the product of cloneset sizes. To study raw recombination without the effects of thymic and clonal selection, out-of-frame nonproductive sequences were analyzed. In-frame beta chains were kept once TCRdb had trimmed the public reads at Q25 with fastp and called clones with MiXCR. Rows are combined by CDR3 protein, so each entry shows the most common genes and DNA. These V and J calls rely on TCRdb rather than the paper's analysis. Recorded for this sample are approximately 890,000 distinct CDR3 sequences; 9% to 15% of them occurred a single time. Around 1.6% of the sample lies in the top ten.

With respect to this clonotype: Its antigen is not yet known. The record has no base qualities; no much larger clone is one base away.

Every donor in the study was a healthy Caucasian. The twin cohort comprised three pairs of female monozygotic twins, all aged roughly 18 to 30 years. The RNA used for TCR libraries was isolated from peripheral blood mononuclear cells. In the germline V gene, CDR1 corresponds to SGHTA and CDR2 to FQGNSA. The CDR3 starts with the cysteine, ends with the phenylalanine, and has 14 residues. Just the 42-base CDR3 DNA is kept, in frame starting at base 1. The junction carries 11 bases between V and J, which are trimmed by 3 bases and 4 bases respectively. These same data were also listed under a study on yellow fever vaccine responses in identical twins. That second report states: According to the authors, in identical twins the way T cells responded to vaccination appeared partly convergent and partly personalized. In the study, vaccine-responding T cell clones were precisely tracked in identical twins.

The sequence was collected from a woman aged 18-29 years in good health. Input material: PBMCs. This sequence uses TRBV7-2 and TRBJ2-3; no D segment can be confidently identified. The sequenced DNA: TGTGCCAGCAGCTTGCCTCTTGCCGCAGATACGCAGTATTTT. It translates to CASSLPLAADTQYF.